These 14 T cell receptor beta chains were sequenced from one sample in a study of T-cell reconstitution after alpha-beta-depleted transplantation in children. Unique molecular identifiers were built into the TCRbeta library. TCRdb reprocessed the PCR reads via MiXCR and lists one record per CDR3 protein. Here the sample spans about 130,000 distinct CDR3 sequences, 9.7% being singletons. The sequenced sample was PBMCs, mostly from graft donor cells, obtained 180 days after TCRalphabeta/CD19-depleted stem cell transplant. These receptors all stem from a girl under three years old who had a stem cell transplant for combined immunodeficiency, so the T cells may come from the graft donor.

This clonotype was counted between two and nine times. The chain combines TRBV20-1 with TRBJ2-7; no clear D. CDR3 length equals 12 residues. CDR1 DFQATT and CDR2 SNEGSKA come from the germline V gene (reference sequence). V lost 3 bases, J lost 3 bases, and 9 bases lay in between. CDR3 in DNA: TGCAGTGCTAGGGCGGACGGCTACGAGCAGTACTTC. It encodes CSARADGYEQYF.

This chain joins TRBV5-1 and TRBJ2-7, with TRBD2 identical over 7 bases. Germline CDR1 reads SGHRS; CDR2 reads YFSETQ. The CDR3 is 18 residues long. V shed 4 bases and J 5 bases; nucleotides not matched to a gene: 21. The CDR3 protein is CASSMGRGGGRGMNEQYF. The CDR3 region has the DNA TGCGCCAGCAGCATGGGGAGGGGAGGCGGGAGAGGAATGAACGAGCAGTACTTC.

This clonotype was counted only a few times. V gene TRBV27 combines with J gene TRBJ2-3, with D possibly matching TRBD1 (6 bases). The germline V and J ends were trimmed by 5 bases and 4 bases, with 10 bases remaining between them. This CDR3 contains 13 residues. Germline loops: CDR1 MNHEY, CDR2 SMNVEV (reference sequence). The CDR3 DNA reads TGTGCCAGCAGTCCCAGGGGTCCAGATACGCAGTATTTT. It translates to CASSPRGPDTQYF.

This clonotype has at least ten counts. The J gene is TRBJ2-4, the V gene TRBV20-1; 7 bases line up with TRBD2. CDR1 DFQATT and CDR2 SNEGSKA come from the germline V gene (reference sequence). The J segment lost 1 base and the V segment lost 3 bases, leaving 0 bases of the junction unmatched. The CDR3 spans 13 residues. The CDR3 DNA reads TGCAGTGCTAGGGGAGGGGCCAAAAACATTCAGTACTTC. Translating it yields CSARGGAKNIQYF.

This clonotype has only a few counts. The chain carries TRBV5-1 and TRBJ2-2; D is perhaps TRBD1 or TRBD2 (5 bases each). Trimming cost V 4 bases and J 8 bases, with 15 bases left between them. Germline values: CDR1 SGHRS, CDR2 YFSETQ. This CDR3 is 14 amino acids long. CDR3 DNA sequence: TGCGCCAGCAGCCTGGGACCGACGACTGGGGAGCTGTTTTTT. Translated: CASSLGPTTGELFF. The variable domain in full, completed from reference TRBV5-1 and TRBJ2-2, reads KAGVTQTPRYLIKTRGQQVTLSCSPISGHRSVSWYQQTPGQGLQFLFEYFSETQRNKGNFPGRFSGRQFSNSRSEMNVSTLELGDSALYLCASSLGPTTGELFFGEGSRLTVL.

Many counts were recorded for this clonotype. CDR3 sequence (DNA): TGCAGTGCCCCAGCTGTGAATTCCGAGCAGTACTTC. Encoded protein: CSAPAVNSEQYF. This rearrangement joins TRBV20-1 to TRBJ2-7; D call uncertain. This CDR3 spans 12 amino acids. Germline CDR1 is DFQATT and CDR2 is SNEGSKA (reference sequence). The V end lost 6 bases, the J end lost 6 bases, and 15 bases lay between the germline ends.

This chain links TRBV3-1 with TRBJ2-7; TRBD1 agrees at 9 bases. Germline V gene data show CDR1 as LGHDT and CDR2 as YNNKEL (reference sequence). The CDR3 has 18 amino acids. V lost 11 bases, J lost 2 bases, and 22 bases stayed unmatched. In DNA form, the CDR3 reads TGTGCCTCCAGCCAAGGTGACAGGGGGAAGTATAGAACCTACGAGCAGTACTTC. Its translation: CASSQGDRGKYRTYEQYF.

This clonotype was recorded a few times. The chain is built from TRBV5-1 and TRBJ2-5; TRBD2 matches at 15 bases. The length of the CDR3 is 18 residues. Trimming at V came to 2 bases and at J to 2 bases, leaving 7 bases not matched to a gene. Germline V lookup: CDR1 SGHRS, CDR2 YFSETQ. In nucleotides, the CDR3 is TGCGCCAGCAGCTTCACCGGGACTAGCGGGGGGCTACAAGAGACCCAGTACTTC. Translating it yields CASSFTGTSGGLQETQYF.

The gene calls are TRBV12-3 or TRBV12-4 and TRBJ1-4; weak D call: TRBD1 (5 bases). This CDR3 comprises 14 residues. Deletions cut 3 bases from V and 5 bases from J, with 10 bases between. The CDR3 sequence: CASSLGGVNEKLFF. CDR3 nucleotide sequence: TGTGCCAGCAGTTTGGGAGGGGTAAATGAAAAACTGTTTTTT.

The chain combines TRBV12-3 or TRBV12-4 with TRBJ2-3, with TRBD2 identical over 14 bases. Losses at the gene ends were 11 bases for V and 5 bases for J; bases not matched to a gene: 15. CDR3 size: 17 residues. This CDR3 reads CALCPQTSGGAGDTQYF. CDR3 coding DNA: TGTGCCCTCTGCCCCCAGACTAGCGGGGGGGCCGGAGATACGCAGTATTTT.

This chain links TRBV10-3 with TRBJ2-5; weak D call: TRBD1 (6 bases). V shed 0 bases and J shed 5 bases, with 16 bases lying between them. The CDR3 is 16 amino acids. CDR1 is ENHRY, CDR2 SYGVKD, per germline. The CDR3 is CAISESGTWERETQYF. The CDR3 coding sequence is TGTGCCATCAGTGAGTCGGGGACATGGGAAAGGGAGACCCAGTACTTC.

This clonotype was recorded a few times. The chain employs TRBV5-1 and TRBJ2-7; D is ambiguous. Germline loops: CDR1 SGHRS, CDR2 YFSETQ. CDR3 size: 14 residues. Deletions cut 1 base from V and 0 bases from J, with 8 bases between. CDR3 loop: CASSLMAASYEQYF. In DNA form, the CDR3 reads TGCGCCAGCAGCTTGATGGCGGCCTCCTACGAGCAGTACTTC.

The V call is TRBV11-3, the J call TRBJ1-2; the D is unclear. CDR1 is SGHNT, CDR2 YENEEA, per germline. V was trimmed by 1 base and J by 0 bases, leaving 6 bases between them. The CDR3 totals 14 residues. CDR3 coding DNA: TGTGCCAGCAGCTTAGGTGCAGCTAACTATGGCTACACCTTC. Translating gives CASSLGAANYGYTF.

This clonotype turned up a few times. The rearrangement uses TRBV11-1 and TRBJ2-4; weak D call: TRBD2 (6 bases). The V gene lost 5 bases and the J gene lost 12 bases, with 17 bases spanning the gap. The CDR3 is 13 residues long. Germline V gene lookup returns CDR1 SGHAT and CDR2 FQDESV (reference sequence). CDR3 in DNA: TGTGCCAGCAGCCACTGGGACTTGGCCCCTCAGTACTTC. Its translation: CASSHWDLAPQYF.